One sample yielded the 8 T cell receptor beta chains listed below, sequenced in a study of technical replicates of blood from a handful of donors. Here immunoSEQ multiplex PCR was the method, and the copy in TCRdb shows in-frame clones only, minus some. The sample carries 45,000 to 55,000 clones, about 93% recorded once. The sequenced sample was T cells isolated from PBMCs. The receptors derive from a human donor in good health.

The J gene is TRBJ2-4, the V gene TRBV10-1; 11 positions match TRBD2. Germline lookup yields CDR1 WNHNN and CDR2 SYGVQD (reference sequence). The trim removed 0 bases at V and 0 bases at J, leaving 10 bases unmatched. This CDR3 has 20 residues. The CDR3 coding sequence is TGCGCCAGCAGTGAGTCAGGGACTAGCGGCAATGGAGGAGCCAAAAACATTCAGTACTTC. Encoded protein: CASSESGTSGNGGAKNIQYF.

The chain carries TRBV28 and TRBJ2-3; D is uncertain. This CDR3 comprises 12 residues. The V end was cut by 6 bases, the J end by 2 bases, with 6 bases between. From germline, CDR1 is MDHEN and CDR2 SYDVKM. DNA of the CDR3: TGTGCCAGCAGCCTTATCACAGATACGCAGTATTTT. It yields the protein CASSLITDTQYF.

The gene calls are TRBV14 and TRBJ2-7; weak D call: TRBD2 (6 bases). Trimming pared 6 bases from V and 6 bases from J, leaving 12 bases between. CDR3 length: 12 residues. Per the germline V gene, CDR1 is SGHDN and CDR2 is FVKESK. The CDR3 sequence: CASSPTRFEQYF. CDR3 coding DNA: TGTGCCAGCAGTCCGACTAGATTCGAGCAGTACTTC.

The V gene is TRBV9, the J gene TRBJ2-5, with a tentative D call TRBD2 (6 bases). Germline loops: CDR1 SGDLS, CDR2 YYNGEE. The V gene lost 5 bases and the J gene lost 3 bases, with 11 bases spanning the gap. The CDR3 length is 13 residues. The CDR3 DNA reads as TGTGCCAGCAGAACTTTAGCGGAAGAGACCCAGTACTTC. Protein product: CASRTLAEETQYF.

This rearrangement joins TRBV10-3 to TRBJ1-4; TRBD1 is a possible D gene (6 bases). Trimming took off 7 bases at V and 0 bases at J, with 9 bases between the two ends. This CDR3 comprises 14 residues. The germline V gene encodes CDR1 ENHRY and CDR2 SYGVKD. This CDR3 is CAITSGATNEKLFF. The CDR3, as DNA: TGTGCCATCACATCAGGGGCAACTAATGAAAAACTGTTTTTT.

This chain uses TRBV7-9 with TRBJ2-1, with D tentatively TRBD2 (6 bases). This CDR3 has 15 amino acids. V lost 2 bases and J 3 bases, leaving 11 bases between the germline ends. Germline V gene data show CDR1 as SEHNR and CDR2 as FQNEAQ (reference sequence). The DNA of the CDR3 is TGTGCCAGCAGCTTATACGGGGGAGACTACAATGAGCAGTTCTTC. Translation: CASSLYGGDYNEQFF.

The genes are TRBV5-6 and TRBJ2-5; tentative D call: TRBD1 (6 bases). The germline V and J ends were trimmed by 3 bases and 6 bases, with 9 bases remaining between them. This CDR3 is built from 12 residues. In germline, CDR1 is SGHDT, CDR2 YYEEEE. The chain's CDR3 is CASSYTGQTQYF. The DNA for the CDR3 is TGTGCCAGCAGCTACACAGGGCAGACCCAGTACTTC.

This chain joins TRBV5-4 and TRBJ1-3; D perhaps matches TRBD1 (5 bases). The V gene lost 10 bases and the J gene lost 4 bases, with 18 bases spanning the gap. CDR1 and CDR2 (germline): SGHNT, YYREEE (reference sequence). The CDR3 spans 14 residues. This CDR3 is CAASGGGGGNTIYF. The CDR3 nucleotides read TGTGCCGCCTCCGGGGGGGGAGGAGGAAACACCATATATTTT.